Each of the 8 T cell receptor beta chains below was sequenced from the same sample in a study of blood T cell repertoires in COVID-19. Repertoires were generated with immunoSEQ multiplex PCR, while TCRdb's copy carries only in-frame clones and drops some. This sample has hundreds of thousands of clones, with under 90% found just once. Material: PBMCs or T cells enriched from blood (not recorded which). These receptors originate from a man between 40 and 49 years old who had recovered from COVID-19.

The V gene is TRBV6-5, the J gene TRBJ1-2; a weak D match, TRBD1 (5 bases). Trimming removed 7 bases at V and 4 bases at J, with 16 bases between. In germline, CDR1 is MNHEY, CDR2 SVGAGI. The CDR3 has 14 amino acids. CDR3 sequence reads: CASIGAEWIYGYTF. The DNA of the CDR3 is TGTGCCAGCATAGGGGCGGAGTGGATCTATGGCTACACCTTC.

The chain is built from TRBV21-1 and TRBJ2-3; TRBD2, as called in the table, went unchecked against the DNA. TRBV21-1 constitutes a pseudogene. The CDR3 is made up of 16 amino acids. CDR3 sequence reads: CASSKIGGATGDTQYF. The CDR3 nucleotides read TGTGCCAGCAGCAAAATTGGGGGGGCCACCGGAGATACGCAGTATTTT.

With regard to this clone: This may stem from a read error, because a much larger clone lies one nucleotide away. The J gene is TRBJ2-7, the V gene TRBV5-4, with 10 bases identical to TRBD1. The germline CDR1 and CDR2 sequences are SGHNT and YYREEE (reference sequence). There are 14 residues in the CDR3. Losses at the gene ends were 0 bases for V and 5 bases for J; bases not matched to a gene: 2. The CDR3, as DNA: TGTGCCAGCAGCTTGGGACAGGGGGCTAACGAGCAGTACTTC. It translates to CASSLGQGANEQYF. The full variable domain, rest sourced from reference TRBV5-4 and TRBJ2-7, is ETGVTQSPTHLIKTRGQQVTLRCSSQSGHNTVSWYQQALGQGPQFIFQYYREEENGRGNFPPRFSGLQFPNYSSELNVNALELDDSALYLCASSLGQGANEQYFGPGTRLTVT.

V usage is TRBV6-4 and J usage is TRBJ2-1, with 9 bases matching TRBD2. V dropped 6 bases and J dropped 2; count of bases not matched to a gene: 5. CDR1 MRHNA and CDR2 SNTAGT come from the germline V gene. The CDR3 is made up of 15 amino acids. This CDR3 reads CASSDLAGPYNEQFF. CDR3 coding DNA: TGTGCCAGCAGCGACCTAGCGGGACCCTACAATGAGCAGTTCTTC.

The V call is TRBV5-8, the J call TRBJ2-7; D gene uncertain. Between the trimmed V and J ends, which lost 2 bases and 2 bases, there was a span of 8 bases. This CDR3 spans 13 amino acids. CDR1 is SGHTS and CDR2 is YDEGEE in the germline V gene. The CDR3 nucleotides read TGTGCCAGCAGCTTTTACACCACCTACGAGCAGTACTTC. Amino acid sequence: CASSFYTTYEQYF.

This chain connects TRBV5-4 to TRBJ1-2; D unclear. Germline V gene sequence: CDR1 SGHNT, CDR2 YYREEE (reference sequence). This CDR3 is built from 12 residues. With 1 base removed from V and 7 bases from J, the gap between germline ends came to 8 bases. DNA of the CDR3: TGTGCCAGCAGCTTGCGGGTATCTGGCTACACCTTC. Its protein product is CASSLRVSGYTF.

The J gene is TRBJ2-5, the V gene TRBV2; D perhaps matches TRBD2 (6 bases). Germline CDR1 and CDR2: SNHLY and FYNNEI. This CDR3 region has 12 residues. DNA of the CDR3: TGTACCGGAGGGGAACGCCAAGAGACCCAGTACTTC. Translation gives CTGGERQETQYF.

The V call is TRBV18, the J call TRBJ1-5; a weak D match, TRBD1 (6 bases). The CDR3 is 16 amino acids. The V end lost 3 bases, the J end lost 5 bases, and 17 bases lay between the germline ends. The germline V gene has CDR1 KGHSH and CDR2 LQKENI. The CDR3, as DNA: TGTGCCAGCTCACCGGGCAACAGGGACATCGATCAGCCCCAGCATTTT. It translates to CASSPGNRDIDQPQHF.